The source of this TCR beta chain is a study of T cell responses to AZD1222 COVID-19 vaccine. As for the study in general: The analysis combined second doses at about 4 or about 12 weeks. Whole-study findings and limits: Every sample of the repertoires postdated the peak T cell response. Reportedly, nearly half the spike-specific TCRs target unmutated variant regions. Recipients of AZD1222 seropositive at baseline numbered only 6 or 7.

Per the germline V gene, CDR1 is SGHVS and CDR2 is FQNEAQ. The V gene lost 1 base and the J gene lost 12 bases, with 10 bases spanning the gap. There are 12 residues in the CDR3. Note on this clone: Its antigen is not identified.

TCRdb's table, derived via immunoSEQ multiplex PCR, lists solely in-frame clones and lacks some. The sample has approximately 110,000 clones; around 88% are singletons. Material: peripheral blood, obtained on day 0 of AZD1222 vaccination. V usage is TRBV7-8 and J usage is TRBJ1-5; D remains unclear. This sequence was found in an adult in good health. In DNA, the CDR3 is TGTGCCAGCAGCTTAGAGCTCAGCTTCCAGCATTTT. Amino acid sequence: CASSLELSFQHF.